The rows below give T cell receptor beta chains drawn from one sample of a study of CD8 T cells in ankylosing spondylitis. TCRdb fed the 5' RACE reads into MiXCR, producing one record per CDR3 protein. The data show about 350,000 distinct CDR3 sequences, 20% seen once. The sample comprised blood, either unsorted or a sorted T cell fraction (not recorded which). The origin of the receptors is a male donor with ankylosing spondylitis or in good health (not recorded which). CDR3s include the opening cysteine and the closing phenylalanine or tryptophan. The order of the fields is CDR3 length, D gene, V gene, clone size, J gene, CDR3 DNA, CDR3 protein. A D gene is named only where the DNA matches it firmly. Size tells how often a clone was seen (once, few, many) or the class of an expanded clone, and some rows leave it out.

CDR3 length: 15; D gene: .; V gene: TRBV27; clone size: few; J gene: TRBJ1-5; CDR3 DNA: TGTGCCAGCAGGGCGACAGGTATTAGCAATCAGCCCCAGCATTTT; CDR3 protein: CASRATGISNQPQHF
CDR3 length: 14; D gene: .; V gene: TRBV12-3/TRBV12-4; clone size: .; J gene: TRBJ1-1; CDR3 DNA: TGTGCCAGCAGTTTCCCGGGACTGAACACTGAAGCTTTCTTT; CDR3 protein: CASSFPGLNTEAFF
CDR3 length: 13; D gene: .; V gene: TRBV12-3/TRBV12-4; clone size: few; J gene: TRBJ2-7; CDR3 DNA: TGTGCCAGCAGTTCCATACTGAGCTACGAGCAGTACTTC; CDR3 protein: CASSSILSYEQYF
CDR3 length: 15; D gene: .; V gene: TRBV15; clone size: few; J gene: TRBJ2-2; CDR3 DNA: TGTGCCACCAATGGGGATGCGGGGCTGGGCGGGGAGCTGTTTTTT; CDR3 protein: CATNGDAGLGGELFF
CDR3 length: 18; D gene: TRBD1; V gene: TRBV5-4; clone size: .; J gene: TRBJ1-6; CDR3 DNA: TGTGCCAGCAGCTTGGAACAGGGGGCTAGCTCCTATAATTCACCCCTCCACTTT; CDR3 protein: CASSLEQGASSYNSPLHF
CDR3 length: 12; D gene: .; V gene: TRBV20-1; clone size: many; J gene: TRBJ2-7; CDR3 DNA: TGCAGTGCTAGAGAACAGGGCTACGAGCAGTACTTC; CDR3 protein: CSAREQGYEQYF
CDR3 length: 14; D gene: .; V gene: TRBV10-2; clone size: few; J gene: TRBJ2-1; CDR3 DNA: TGCGCCAGCAGTGTAGGGACATATAACAATGAGCAGTTCTTC; CDR3 protein: CASSVGTYNNEQFF
CDR3 length: 12; D gene: .; V gene: TRBV30; clone size: few; J gene: TRBJ2-1; CDR3 DNA: TGTGCCTGGAGTGTAAAGAGGGGAGAGCAGTTCTTC; CDR3 protein: CAWSVKRGEQFF
CDR3 length: 16; D gene: TRBD2; V gene: TRBV6-2/TRBV6-3; clone size: .; J gene: TRBJ2-3; CDR3 DNA: TGTGCCAGCAGTTACTCGGCGGGGGACCTCACAGATACGCAGTATTTT; CDR3 protein: CASSYSAGDLTDTQYF
CDR3 length: 17; D gene: TRBD2; V gene: TRBV13; clone size: few; J gene: TRBJ2-3; CDR3 DNA: TGTGCCAGCAGCTCTCGGACTAGCGGGGGCCGCACAGATACGCAGTATTTT; CDR3 protein: CASSSRTSGGRTDTQYF
CDR3 length: 14; D gene: .; V gene: TRBV30; clone size: .; J gene: TRBJ2-3; CDR3 DNA: TGTGCCTGGAGTCTCGGGGGTGTAGAGGATACGCAGTATTTT; CDR3 protein: CAWSLGGVEDTQYF
CDR3 length: 18; D gene: .; V gene: TRBV6-4; clone size: .; J gene: TRBJ2-1; CDR3 DNA: TGTGCCAGCAGTGACCTCAGAGGGCAGGGTCGGACCTACAATGAGCAGTTCTTC; CDR3 protein: CASSDLRGQGRTYNEQFF
CDR3 length: 15; D gene: .; V gene: TRBV12-3/TRBV12-4; clone size: many; J gene: TRBJ2-5; CDR3 DNA: TGTGCCAGCAGCTTGGTTGGGGGCGGCCGGGAGACCCAGTACTTC; CDR3 protein: CASSLVGGGRETQYF
CDR3 length: 16; D gene: .; V gene: TRBV20-1; clone size: .; J gene: TRBJ1-1; CDR3 DNA: TGCAGTGCTAGAGACCGCCCCTCTTTGGAAGACGGTGAAGCTTTCTTT; CDR3 protein: CSARDRPSLEDGEAFF
CDR3 length: 15; D gene: TRBD1; V gene: TRBV28; clone size: .; J gene: TRBJ1-1; CDR3 DNA: TGTGCCAGCTCTGAGACAGGGGGCTTGAACACTGAAGCTTTCTTT; CDR3 protein: CASSETGGLNTEAFF
CDR3 length: 12; D gene: .; V gene: TRBV7-9; clone size: many; J gene: TRBJ2-3; CDR3 DNA: TGTGCCAGCAGCCACTACACAGATACGCAGTATTTT; CDR3 protein: CASSHYTDTQYF
CDR3 length: 17; D gene: TRBD2; V gene: TRBV7-6; clone size: .; J gene: TRBJ2-5; CDR3 DNA: TGTGCCAGCAGCTTAGCGCTAGCGGGGGAGCTACAAGAGACCCAGTACTTC; CDR3 protein: CASSLALAGELQETQYF
CDR3 length: 15; D gene: .; V gene: TRBV9; clone size: few; J gene: TRBJ2-2; CDR3 DNA: TGTGCCAGCAGCGTAGAGACAGGGAACACCGGGGAGCTGTTTTTT; CDR3 protein: CASSVETGNTGELFF
CDR3 length: 15; D gene: .; V gene: TRBV12-3/TRBV12-4; clone size: .; J gene: TRBJ2-2; CDR3 DNA: TGTGCCAGCAGACCGGGACCGACGAACACCGGGGAGCTGTTTTTT; CDR3 protein: CASRPGPTNTGELFF
CDR3 length: 14; D gene: TRBD2; V gene: TRBV5-6; clone size: .; J gene: TRBJ2-7; CDR3 DNA: TGTGCCAGCAGCTTGGAACTAGCGTTGGGCGAGCAGTACTTC; CDR3 protein: CASSLELALGEQYF
CDR3 length: 12; D gene: .; V gene: TRBV20-1; clone size: few; J gene: TRBJ2-5; CDR3 DNA: TGCAGTGCTAGGGACACTCAAGAGACCCAGTACTTC; CDR3 protein: CSARDTQETQYF
CDR3 length: 14; D gene: TRBD1; V gene: TRBV7-8; clone size: few; J gene: TRBJ1-1; CDR3 DNA: TGTGCCAGCAGCTCCTCACCCCGGGACAGTGAAGCTTTCTTT; CDR3 protein: CASSSSPRDSEAFF
CDR3 length: 13; D gene: .; V gene: TRBV5-6; clone size: .; J gene: TRBJ2-1; CDR3 DNA: TGTGCCAGCAGCCTAGGACAGCCAGCTGAGCAGTTCTTC; CDR3 protein: CASSLGQPAEQFF
CDR3 length: 15; D gene: TRBD1; V gene: TRBV12-3/TRBV12-4; clone size: few; J gene: TRBJ2-5; CDR3 DNA: TGTGCCAGCAGACCACCGGGACAGGGACGGGAGACCCAGTACTTC; CDR3 protein: CASRPPGQGRETQYF
CDR3 length: 16; D gene: TRBD1; V gene: TRBV5-4; clone size: .; J gene: TRBJ2-1; CDR3 DNA: TGTGCCAGCAGCTTGGCACCGGGACAGGGGTACAATGAGCAGTTCTTC; CDR3 protein: CASSLAPGQGYNEQFF
CDR3 length: 16; D gene: .; V gene: TRBV27; clone size: few; J gene: TRBJ1-2; CDR3 DNA: TGTGCCAGCAGTTTATCCCGGGCCCCGGCTAACTATGGCTACACCTTC; CDR3 protein: CASSLSRAPANYGYTF
CDR3 length: 17; D gene: .; V gene: TRBV3-1; clone size: .; J gene: TRBJ2-5; CDR3 DNA: TGTGCCAGCAGCCAAGAGTGGGGTCAGGGTAACCAAGAGACCCAGTACTTC; CDR3 protein: CASSQEWGQGNQETQYF
CDR3 length: 17; D gene: TRBD1; V gene: TRBV10-2; clone size: .; J gene: TRBJ2-3; CDR3 DNA: TGCGCCAGCAGGGGTGGCGGACAGGTCCCCGTCACAGATACGCAGTATTTT; CDR3 protein: CASRGGGQVPVTDTQYF
CDR3 length: 15; D gene: TRBD1; V gene: TRBV24-1; clone size: few; J gene: TRBJ2-2; CDR3 DNA: TGTGCCACCAGTGATTTTGGACAGGACACCGGGGAGCTGTTTTTT; CDR3 protein: CATSDFGQDTGELFF
CDR3 length: 17; D gene: TRBD2; V gene: TRBV7-2; clone size: once; J gene: TRBJ2-3; CDR3 DNA: TGTGCCAGCAGCTCAACGACTAGCGGGGGGCTCACAGATACGCAGTATTTT; CDR3 protein: CASSSTTSGGLTDTQYF
CDR3 length: 14; D gene: .; V gene: TRBV5-5; clone size: .; J gene: TRBJ2-1; CDR3 DNA: TGTGCCAGCAGCTGGGTGGACGGTAGCTATGAGCAGTTCTTC; CDR3 protein: CASSWVDGSYEQFF
CDR3 length: 15; D gene: .; V gene: TRBV6-2/TRBV6-3; clone size: many; J gene: TRBJ2-1; CDR3 DNA: TGTGCCAGCAGTTACGACGGGGGAGCGTACAATGAGCAGTTCTTC; CDR3 protein: CASSYDGGAYNEQFF
CDR3 length: 14; D gene: .; V gene: TRBV30; clone size: once; J gene: TRBJ2-7; CDR3 DNA: TGTGCCTGGAGTCCGTGGGGGGGCGTCTACGAGCAGTACTTC; CDR3 protein: CAWSPWGGVYEQYF
CDR3 length: 14; D gene: .; V gene: TRBV4-1; clone size: .; J gene: TRBJ2-2; CDR3 DNA: TGCGCCAGCAGCCATTCTTTGGATACCGGGGAGCTGTTTTTT; CDR3 protein: CASSHSLDTGELFF
CDR3 length: 14; D gene: TRBD1; V gene: TRBV6-4; clone size: .; J gene: TRBJ2-1; CDR3 DNA: TGTGCCAGCAGTGACGGGACAGGGGGTCTTGAGCAGTTCTTC; CDR3 protein: CASSDGTGGLEQFF
CDR3 length: 16; D gene: TRBD2; V gene: TRBV7-8; clone size: .; J gene: TRBJ2-3; CDR3 DNA: TGTGCCAGCAGCCCCGGGACTAGCGGGGTGTCAGATACGCAGTATTTT; CDR3 protein: CASSPGTSGVSDTQYF
CDR3 length: 15; D gene: .; V gene: TRBV21-1; clone size: .; J gene: TRBJ2-7; CDR3 DNA: TGTGCCACCTTAACAGGAGACAGGGCTTTGGACGAGCAGTACTTC; CDR3 protein: CATLTGDRALDEQYF
CDR3 length: 12; D gene: .; V gene: TRBV12-3/TRBV12-4; clone size: few; J gene: TRBJ2-7; CDR3 DNA: TGTGCCAGCAGCCTCAGGGTGGACGAGCAGTACTTC; CDR3 protein: CASSLRVDEQYF
CDR3 length: 13; D gene: .; V gene: TRBV6-6; clone size: few; J gene: TRBJ2-7; CDR3 DNA: TGTGCCAGCAGTTACTATGGACTGGAAGAGCAGTACTTC; CDR3 protein: CASSYYGLEEQYF
CDR3 length: 15; D gene: .; V gene: TRBV20-1; clone size: .; J gene: TRBJ2-2; CDR3 DNA: TGCAGTGCATCGGGACAATTAAAAAACACCGGGGAGCTGTTTTTT; CDR3 protein: CSASGQLKNTGELFF
CDR3 length: 17; D gene: TRBD1; V gene: TRBV20-1; clone size: few; J gene: TRBJ2-1; CDR3 DNA: TGCAGTGCTAGAGTATTAGGAGACAGGGTTTCCTACAATGAGCAGTTCTTC; CDR3 protein: CSARVLGDRVSYNEQFF
CDR3 length: 15; D gene: .; V gene: TRBV6-2/TRBV6-3; clone size: few; J gene: TRBJ2-1; CDR3 DNA: TGTGCCAGCAGTTTGAATCGGGACCTCTACAATGAGCAGTTCTTC; CDR3 protein: CASSLNRDLYNEQFF
CDR3 length: 15; D gene: .; V gene: TRBV4-1; clone size: few; J gene: TRBJ2-2; CDR3 DNA: TGCGCCAGCGGGGGAGACAGAAACAGTGGGCGGGAGCTGTTTTTT; CDR3 protein: CASGGDRNSGRELFF
CDR3 length: 13; D gene: .; V gene: TRBV28; clone size: few; J gene: TRBJ1-4; CDR3 DNA: TGTGCCAGCAGTTTATCCCCTGTCGGCTTACTGTTTTTT; CDR3 protein: CASSLSPVGLLFF
CDR3 length: 14; D gene: TRBD1; V gene: TRBV15; clone size: .; J gene: TRBJ2-7; CDR3 DNA: TGTGCCACCAGCAGGGAAGGGACAGCCCCGAGGCAGTACTTC; CDR3 protein: CATSREGTAPRQYF
CDR3 length: 13; D gene: TRBD1; V gene: TRBV9; clone size: .; J gene: TRBJ1-1; CDR3 DNA: TGTGCCAGCAACCGTGGACAGGACACTGAAGCTTTCTTT; CDR3 protein: CASNRGQDTEAFF
CDR3 length: 13; D gene: .; V gene: TRBV19; clone size: .; J gene: TRBJ2-1; CDR3 DNA: TGTGCCAGTAGTATAGTGTCGGGGGATGAGCAGTTCTTC; CDR3 protein: CASSIVSGDEQFF
CDR3 length: 13; D gene: .; V gene: TRBV10-3; clone size: few; J gene: TRBJ2-1; CDR3 DNA: TGTGCCATCAGTGAGTCGGGTCCGCCGGAGCAGTTCTTC; CDR3 protein: CAISESGPPEQFF
CDR3 length: 15; D gene: TRBD1; V gene: TRBV12-3/TRBV12-4; clone size: .; J gene: TRBJ2-3; CDR3 DNA: TGTGCCAGCAGCCCGGGACAGGGGGGGTTGGATACGCAGTATTTT; CDR3 protein: CASSPGQGGLDTQYF
CDR3 length: 14; D gene: TRBD1; V gene: TRBV20-1; clone size: few; J gene: TRBJ1-5; CDR3 DNA: TGCAGTGCTTCCTGGACAGGAGCCAATCAGCCCCAGCATTTT; CDR3 protein: CSASWTGANQPQHF
CDR3 length: 13; D gene: .; V gene: TRBV20-1; clone size: .; J gene: TRBJ1-2; CDR3 DNA: TGCAGTGCTAGAGGCACGGTCCGCTATGGCTACACCTTC; CDR3 protein: CSARGTVRYGYTF
CDR3 length: 12; D gene: .; V gene: TRBV5-1; clone size: .; J gene: TRBJ2-7; CDR3 DNA: TGCGCCAGCAGCCTAGATACGGGAGAGCAGTACTTC; CDR3 protein: CASSLDTGEQYF
CDR3 length: 16; D gene: TRBD2; V gene: TRBV7-9; clone size: few; J gene: TRBJ2-1; CDR3 DNA: TGTGCCAGCAGGGGAAGGGGAGCGGGGGGGATAGATGAGCAGTTCTTC; CDR3 protein: CASRGRGAGGIDEQFF
CDR3 length: 12; D gene: TRBD1; V gene: TRBV3-1; clone size: few; J gene: TRBJ1-1; CDR3 DNA: TGCCCCCGACAGGGGGCTGGCACTGAAGCTTTCTTT; CDR3 protein: CPRQGAGTEAFF
CDR3 length: 14; D gene: .; V gene: TRBV5-1; clone size: .; J gene: TRBJ2-5; CDR3 DNA: TGCGCCAGCAGTACCGGGACGATCGTGGAGACCCAGTACTTC; CDR3 protein: CASSTGTIVETQYF
CDR3 length: 14; D gene: TRBD1; V gene: TRBV7-9; clone size: .; J gene: TRBJ2-1; CDR3 DNA: TGTGCCAGCAGCTCCCGACAGGGACAGGGAGAGCAGTTCTTC; CDR3 protein: CASSSRQGQGEQFF
CDR3 length: 14; D gene: .; V gene: TRBV2; clone size: few; J gene: TRBJ2-5; CDR3 DNA: TGTGCCAGCAGTGAGGTAGCGGAGAAAGAGACCCAGTACTTC; CDR3 protein: CASSEVAEKETQYF
CDR3 length: 16; D gene: .; V gene: TRBV7-9; clone size: .; J gene: TRBJ2-5; CDR3 DNA: TGTGCCAGCAGCTTAATGATGGCAGGCCCTCAAGAGACCCAGTACTTC; CDR3 protein: CASSLMMAGPQETQYF
CDR3 length: 15; D gene: .; V gene: TRBV27; clone size: .; J gene: TRBJ2-5; CDR3 DNA: TGTGCCAGCAGTTCGTTCCCTCCCGGCCAAGAGACCCAGTACTTC; CDR3 protein: CASSSFPPGQETQYF
CDR3 length: 14; D gene: TRBD2; V gene: TRBV20-1; clone size: .; J gene: TRBJ2-5; CDR3 DNA: TGCAGTGCAACGACTAGCGGGGTCAGGGAGACCCAGTACTTC; CDR3 protein: CSATTSGVRETQYF